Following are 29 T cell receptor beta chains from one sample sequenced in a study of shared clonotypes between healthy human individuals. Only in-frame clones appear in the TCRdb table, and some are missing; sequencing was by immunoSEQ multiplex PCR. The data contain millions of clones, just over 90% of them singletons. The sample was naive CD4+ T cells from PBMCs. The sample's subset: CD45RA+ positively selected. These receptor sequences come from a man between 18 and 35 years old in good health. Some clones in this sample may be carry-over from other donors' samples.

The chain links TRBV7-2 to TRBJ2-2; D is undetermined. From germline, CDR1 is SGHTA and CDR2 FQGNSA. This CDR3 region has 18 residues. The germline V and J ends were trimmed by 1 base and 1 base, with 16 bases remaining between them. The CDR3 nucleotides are TGTGCCAGCAGCTTAGAATTCACGCCACGGAGGAACACCGGGGAGCTGTTTTTT. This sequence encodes CASSLEFTPRRNTGELFF.

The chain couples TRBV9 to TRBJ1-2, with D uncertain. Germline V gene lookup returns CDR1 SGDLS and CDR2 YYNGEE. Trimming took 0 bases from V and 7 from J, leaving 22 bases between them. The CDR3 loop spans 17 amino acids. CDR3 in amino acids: CASSVVDSRAPLSGYTF. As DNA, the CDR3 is TGTGCCAGCAGCGTAGTGGATTCGAGGGCACCTCTTTCTGGCTACACCTTC.

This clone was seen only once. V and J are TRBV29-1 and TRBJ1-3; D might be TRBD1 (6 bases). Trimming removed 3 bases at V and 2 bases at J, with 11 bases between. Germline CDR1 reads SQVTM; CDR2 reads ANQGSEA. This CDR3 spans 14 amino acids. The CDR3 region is CSVERTETGNTIYF. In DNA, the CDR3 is TGCAGCGTTGAGAGGACAGAGACTGGAAACACCATATATTTT. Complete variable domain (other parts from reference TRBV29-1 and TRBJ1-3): SAVISQKPSRDICQRGTSLTIQCQVDSQVTMMFWYRQQPGQSLTLIATANQGSEATYESGFVIDKFPISRPNLTFSTLTVSNMSPEDSSIYLCSVERTETGNTIYFGEGSWLTVV.

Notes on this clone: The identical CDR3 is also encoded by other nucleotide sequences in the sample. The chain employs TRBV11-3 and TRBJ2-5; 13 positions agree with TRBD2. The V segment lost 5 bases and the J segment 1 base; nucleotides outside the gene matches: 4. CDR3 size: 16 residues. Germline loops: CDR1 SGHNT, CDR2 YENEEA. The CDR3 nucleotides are TGTGCCAGCAGCCCGGGGACTAGCGGGGTCCAAGAGACCCAGTACTTC. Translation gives CASSPGTSGVQETQYF.

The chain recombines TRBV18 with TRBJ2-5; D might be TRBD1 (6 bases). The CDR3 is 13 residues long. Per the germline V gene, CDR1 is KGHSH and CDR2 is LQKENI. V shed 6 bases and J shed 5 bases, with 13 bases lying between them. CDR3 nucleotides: TGTGCCAGCTCCTGGATGGGGGCGGAGACCCAGTACTTC. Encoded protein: CASSWMGAETQYF.

As DNA, the CDR3 is TGTGCCAGCAGCTTAAAAACCTACGAGCAGTACTTC. It is translated as CASSLKTYEQYF. This chain connects TRBV7-9 to TRBJ2-7; the D is unclear. Germline V gene lookup returns CDR1 SEHNR and CDR2 FQNEAQ (reference sequence). This CDR3 region has 12 residues. The germline V and J ends were trimmed by 2 bases and 2 bases, with 4 bases remaining between them. The full variable domain, its missing parts supplied by reference TRBV7-9 and TRBJ2-7, is DTGVSQNPRHKITKRGQNVTFRCDPISEHNRLYWYRQTLGQGPEFLTYFQNEAQLEKSRLLSDRFSAERPKGSFSTLEIQRTEQGDSAMYLCASSLKTYEQYFGPGTRLTVT.

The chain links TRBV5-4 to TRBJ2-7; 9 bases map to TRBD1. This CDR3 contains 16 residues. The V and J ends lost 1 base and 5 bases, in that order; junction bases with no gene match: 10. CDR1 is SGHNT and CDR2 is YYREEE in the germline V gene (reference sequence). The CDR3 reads CASSLSYRGRPHEQYF. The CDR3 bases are TGTGCCAGCAGCTTGAGTTACAGGGGGCGACCCCACGAGCAGTACTTC.

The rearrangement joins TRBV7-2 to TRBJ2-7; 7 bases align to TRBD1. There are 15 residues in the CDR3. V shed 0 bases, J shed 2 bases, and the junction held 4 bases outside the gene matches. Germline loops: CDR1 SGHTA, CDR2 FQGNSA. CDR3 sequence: CASSLAGRGTYEQYF. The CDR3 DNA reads TGTGCCAGCAGCTTAGCTGGCAGGGGGACCTACGAGCAGTACTTC.

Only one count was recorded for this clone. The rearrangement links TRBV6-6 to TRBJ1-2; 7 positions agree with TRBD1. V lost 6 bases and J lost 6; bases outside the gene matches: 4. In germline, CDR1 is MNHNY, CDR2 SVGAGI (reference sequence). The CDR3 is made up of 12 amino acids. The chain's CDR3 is CASSPTGDGYTF. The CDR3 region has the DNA TGTGCCAGCAGCCCTACAGGGGATGGCTACACCTTC.

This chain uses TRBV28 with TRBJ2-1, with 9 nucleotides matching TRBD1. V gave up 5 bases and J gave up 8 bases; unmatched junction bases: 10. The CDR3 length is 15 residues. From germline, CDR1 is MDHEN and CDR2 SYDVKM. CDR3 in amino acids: CASSLPGTGLDEQFF. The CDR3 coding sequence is TGTGCCAGCAGTCTACCCGGGACAGGGCTTGATGAGCAGTTCTTC.

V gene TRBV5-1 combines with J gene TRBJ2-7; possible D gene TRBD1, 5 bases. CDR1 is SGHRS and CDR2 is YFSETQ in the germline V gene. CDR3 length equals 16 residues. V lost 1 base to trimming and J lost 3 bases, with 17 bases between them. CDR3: CASSLRTSTTVYEQYF. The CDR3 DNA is TGCGCCAGCAGCTTGCGCACAAGCACGACAGTCTACGAGCAGTACTTC.

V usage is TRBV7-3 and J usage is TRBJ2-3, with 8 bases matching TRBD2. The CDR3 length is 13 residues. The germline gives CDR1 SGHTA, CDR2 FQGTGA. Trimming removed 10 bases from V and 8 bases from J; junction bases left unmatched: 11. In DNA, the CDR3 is TGTGCCATCGGAGCGGGGCTAGCGGGTACGCAGTATTTT. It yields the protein CAIGAGLAGTQYF. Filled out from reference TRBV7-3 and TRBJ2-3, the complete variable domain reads GAGVSQTPSNKVTEKGKYVELRCDPISGHTALYWYRQSLGQGPEFLIYFQGTGAADDSGLPNDRFFAVRPEGSVSTLKIQRTERGDSAVYLCAIGAGLAGTQYFGPGTRLTVL.

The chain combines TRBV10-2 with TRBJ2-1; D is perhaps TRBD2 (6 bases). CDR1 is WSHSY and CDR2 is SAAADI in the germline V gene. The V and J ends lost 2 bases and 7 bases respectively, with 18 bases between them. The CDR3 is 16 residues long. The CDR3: CASSETKVLRENEQFF. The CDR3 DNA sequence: TGCGCCAGCAGTGAGACTAAGGTCTTGCGGGAAAATGAGCAGTTCTTC.

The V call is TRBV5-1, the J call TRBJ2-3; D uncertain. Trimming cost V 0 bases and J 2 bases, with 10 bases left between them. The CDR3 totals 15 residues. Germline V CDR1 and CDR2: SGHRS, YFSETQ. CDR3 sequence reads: CASSLAPGITDTQYF. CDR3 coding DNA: TGCGCCAGCAGCTTGGCCCCCGGAATCACAGATACGCAGTATTTT.

CDR3 loop: CASRSGGQGAEAFF. CDR3 sequence (DNA): TGTGCCAGCAGAAGTGGAGGACAGGGGGCTGAAGCTTTCTTT. This chain connects TRBV5-4 to TRBJ1-1; 10 bases agree with TRBD1. V trimming: 5 bases; J trimming: 6 bases; junction bases outside the gene matches: 7. Germline loops: CDR1 SGHNT, CDR2 YYREEE (reference sequence). The CDR3 covers 14 residues.

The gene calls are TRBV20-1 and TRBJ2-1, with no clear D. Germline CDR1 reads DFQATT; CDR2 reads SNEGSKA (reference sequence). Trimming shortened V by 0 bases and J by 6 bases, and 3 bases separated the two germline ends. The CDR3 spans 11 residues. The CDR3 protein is CSARDFNEQFF. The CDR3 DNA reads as TGCAGTGCTAGAGATTTCAATGAGCAGTTCTTC.

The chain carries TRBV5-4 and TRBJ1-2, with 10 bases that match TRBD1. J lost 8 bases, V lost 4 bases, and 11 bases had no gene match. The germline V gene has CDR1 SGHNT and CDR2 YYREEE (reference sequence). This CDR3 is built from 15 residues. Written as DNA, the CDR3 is TGTGCCAGCAGCCAATCAGGACAGGGGGGCATCGGCTACACCTTC. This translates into CASSQSGQGGIGYTF.

CDR3 in DNA: TGCGCCAGCAGCAGAGGGGACAGCGCAACTAATGAAAAACTGTTTTTT. It is translated as CASSRGDSATNEKLFF. V gene TRBV5-1 combines with J gene TRBJ1-4; 7 nucleotides agree with TRBD1. In germline, CDR1 is SGHRS, CDR2 YFSETQ. The CDR3 runs to 16 residues. Losses at the gene ends were 4 bases for V and 0 bases for J; bases not matched to a gene: 6. The variable domain in full, with the rest retrieved from reference TRBV5-1 and TRBJ1-4, is KAGVTQTPRYLIKTRGQQVTLSCSPISGHRSVSWYQQTPGQGLQFLFEYFSETQRNKGNFPGRFSGRQFSNSRSEMNVSTLELGDSALYLCASSRGDSATNEKLFFGSGTQLSVL.

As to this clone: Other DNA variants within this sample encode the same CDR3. The CDR3 protein is CASSLLAGLADTQYF. CDR3 bases: TGCGCCAGCAGCTTACTAGCGGGGCTGGCAGATACGCAGTATTTT. This chain links TRBV5-1 with TRBJ2-3, with 10 nucleotides matching TRBD2. The ends lost 2 bases at V and 4 bases at J; junction bases unmatched: 4. The CDR3 is made up of 15 amino acids. CDR1 is SGHRS and CDR2 is YFSETQ in the germline V gene.

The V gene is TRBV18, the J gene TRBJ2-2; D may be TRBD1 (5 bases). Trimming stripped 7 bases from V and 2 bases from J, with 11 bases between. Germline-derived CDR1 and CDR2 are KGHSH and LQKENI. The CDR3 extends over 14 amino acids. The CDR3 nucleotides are TGTGCCAGCTTCAGGGATGGCAACACCGGGGAGCTGTTTTTT. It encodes CASFRDGNTGELFF.

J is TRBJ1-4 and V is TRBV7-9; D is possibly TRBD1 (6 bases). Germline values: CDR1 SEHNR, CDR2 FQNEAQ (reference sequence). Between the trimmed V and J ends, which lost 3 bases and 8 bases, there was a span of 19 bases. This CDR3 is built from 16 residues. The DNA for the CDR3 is TGTGCCAGCAGCTTCACCAATCAGGGGAAGGGGGAAAAACTGTTTTTT. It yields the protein CASSFTNQGKGEKLFF.

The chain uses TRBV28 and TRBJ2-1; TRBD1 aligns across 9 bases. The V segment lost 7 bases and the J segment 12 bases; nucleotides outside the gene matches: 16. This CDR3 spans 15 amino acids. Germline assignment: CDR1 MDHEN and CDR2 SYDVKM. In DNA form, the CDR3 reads TGTGCCAGCACCTTAGGGGGGACAGGGAACTTTGGGCAGTTCTTC. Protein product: CASTLGGTGNFGQFF.

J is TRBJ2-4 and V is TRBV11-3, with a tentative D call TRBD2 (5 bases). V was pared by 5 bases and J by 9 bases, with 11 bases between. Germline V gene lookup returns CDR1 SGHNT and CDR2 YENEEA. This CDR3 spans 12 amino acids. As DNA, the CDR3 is TGTGCCAGCAGCGCCGGACTGGGCATTCAGTACTTC. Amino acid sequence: CASSAGLGIQYF. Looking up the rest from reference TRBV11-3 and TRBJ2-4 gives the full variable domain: EAGVVQSPRYKIIEKKQPVAFWCNPISGHNTLYWYLQNLGQGPELLIRYENEEAVDDSQLPKDRFSAERLKGVDSTLKIQPAELGDSAVYLCASSAGLGIQYFGAGTRLSVL.

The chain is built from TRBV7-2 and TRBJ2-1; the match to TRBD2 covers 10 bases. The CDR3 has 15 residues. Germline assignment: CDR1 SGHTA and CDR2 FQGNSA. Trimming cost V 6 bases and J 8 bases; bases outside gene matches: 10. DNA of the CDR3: TGTGCCAGCAGTCGGTCCGGGACTAGCGCCTATGAGCAGTTCTTC. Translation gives CASSRSGTSAYEQFF.

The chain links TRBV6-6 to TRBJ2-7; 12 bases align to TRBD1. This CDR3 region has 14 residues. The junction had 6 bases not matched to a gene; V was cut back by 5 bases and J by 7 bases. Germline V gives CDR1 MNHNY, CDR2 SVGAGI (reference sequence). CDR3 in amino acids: CASSARDRGLEQYF. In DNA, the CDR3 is TGTGCCAGCAGTGCCCGGGACAGGGGGCTGGAGCAGTACTTC.

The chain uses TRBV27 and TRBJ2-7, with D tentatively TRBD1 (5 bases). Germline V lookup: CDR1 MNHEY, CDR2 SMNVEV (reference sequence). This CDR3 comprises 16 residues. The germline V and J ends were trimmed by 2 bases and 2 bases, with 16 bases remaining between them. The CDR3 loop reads CASSLGARIAAYEQYF. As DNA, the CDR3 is TGTGCCAGCAGTTTAGGGGCCCGGATAGCAGCCTACGAGCAGTACTTC.

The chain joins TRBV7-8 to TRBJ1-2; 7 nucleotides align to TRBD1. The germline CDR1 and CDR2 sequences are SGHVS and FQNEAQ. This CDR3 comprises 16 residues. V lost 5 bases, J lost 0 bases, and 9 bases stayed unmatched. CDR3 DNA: TGTGCCAGCAGCGATTTCCACAGGGGTCCTAACTATGGCTACACCTTC. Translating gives CASSDFHRGPNYGYTF.

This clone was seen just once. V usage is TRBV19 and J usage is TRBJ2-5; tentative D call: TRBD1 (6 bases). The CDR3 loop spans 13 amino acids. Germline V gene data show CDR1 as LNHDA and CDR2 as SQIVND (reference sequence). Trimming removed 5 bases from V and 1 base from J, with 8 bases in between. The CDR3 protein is CASSADSQETQYF. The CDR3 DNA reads TGTGCCAGTAGTGCGGACAGCCAAGAGACCCAGTACTTC.

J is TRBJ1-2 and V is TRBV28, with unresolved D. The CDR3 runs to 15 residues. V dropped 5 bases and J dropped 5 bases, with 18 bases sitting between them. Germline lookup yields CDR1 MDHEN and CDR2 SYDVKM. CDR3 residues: CASSPKGRPWYGYTF. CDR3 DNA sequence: TGTGCCAGCAGTCCGAAGGGTCGTCCGTGGTATGGCTACACCTTC.